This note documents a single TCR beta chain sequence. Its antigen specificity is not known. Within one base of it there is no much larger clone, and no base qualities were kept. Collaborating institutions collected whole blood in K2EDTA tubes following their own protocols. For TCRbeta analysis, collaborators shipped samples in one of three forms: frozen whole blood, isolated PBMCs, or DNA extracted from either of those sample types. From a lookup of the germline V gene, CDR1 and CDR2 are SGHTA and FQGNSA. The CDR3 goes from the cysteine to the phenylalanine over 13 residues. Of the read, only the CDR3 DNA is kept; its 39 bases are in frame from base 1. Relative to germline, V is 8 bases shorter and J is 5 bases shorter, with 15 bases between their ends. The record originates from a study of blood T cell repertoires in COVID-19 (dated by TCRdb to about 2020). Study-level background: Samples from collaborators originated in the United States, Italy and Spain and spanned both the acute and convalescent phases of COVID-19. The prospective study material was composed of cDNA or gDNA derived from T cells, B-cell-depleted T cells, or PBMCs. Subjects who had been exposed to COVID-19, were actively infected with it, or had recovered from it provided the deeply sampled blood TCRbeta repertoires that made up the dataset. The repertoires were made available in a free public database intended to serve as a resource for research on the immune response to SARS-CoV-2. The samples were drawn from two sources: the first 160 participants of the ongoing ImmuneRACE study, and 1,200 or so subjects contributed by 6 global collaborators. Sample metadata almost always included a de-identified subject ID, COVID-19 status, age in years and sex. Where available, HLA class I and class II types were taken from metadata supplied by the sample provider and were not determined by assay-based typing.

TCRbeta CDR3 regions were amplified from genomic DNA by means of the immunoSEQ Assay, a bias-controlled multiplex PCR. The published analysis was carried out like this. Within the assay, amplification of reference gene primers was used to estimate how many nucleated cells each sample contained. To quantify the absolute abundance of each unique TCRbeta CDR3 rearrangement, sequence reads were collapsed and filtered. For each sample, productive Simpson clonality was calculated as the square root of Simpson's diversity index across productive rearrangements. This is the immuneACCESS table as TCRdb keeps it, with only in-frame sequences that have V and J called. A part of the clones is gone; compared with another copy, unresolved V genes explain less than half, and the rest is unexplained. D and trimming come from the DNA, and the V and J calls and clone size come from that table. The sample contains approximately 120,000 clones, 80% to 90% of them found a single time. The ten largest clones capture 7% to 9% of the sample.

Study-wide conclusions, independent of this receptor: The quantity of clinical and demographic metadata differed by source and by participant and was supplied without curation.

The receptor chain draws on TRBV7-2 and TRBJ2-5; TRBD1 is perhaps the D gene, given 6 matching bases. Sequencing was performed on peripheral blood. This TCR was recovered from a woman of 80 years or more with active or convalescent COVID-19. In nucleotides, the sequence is TGTGCCAGCCGACGCGGAAGGGGGGAGACCCAGTACTTC. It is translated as CASRRGRGETQYF.